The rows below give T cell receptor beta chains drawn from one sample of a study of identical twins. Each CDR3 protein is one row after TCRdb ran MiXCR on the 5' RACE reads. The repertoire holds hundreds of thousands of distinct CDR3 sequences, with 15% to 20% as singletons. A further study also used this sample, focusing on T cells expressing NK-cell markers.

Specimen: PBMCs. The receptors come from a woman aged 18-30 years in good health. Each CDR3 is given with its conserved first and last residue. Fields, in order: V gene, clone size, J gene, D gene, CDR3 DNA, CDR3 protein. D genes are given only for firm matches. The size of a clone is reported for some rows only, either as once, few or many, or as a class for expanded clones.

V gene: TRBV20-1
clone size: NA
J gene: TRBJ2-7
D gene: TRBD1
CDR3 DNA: TGCAGTGCTAGGTCGGACAGGGAAGAGCAGTACTTC
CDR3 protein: CSARSDREEQYF

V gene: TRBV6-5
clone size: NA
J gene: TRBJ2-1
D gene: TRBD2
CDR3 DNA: TGTGCCAGCAGTTACTTCCTAGCGGGGCTATACAATAAGCAGTTCTTC
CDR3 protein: CASSYFLAGLYNKQFF

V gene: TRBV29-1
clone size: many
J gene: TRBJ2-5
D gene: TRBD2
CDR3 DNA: TGCAGCGTCGGGGGGAAAAGGGAGACCCAGTACTTC
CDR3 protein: CSVGGKRETQYF

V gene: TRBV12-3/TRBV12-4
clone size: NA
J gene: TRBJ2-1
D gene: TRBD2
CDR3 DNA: TGTGCCAGCAGTTTTGAGCGGGGACCCTACAATGAGCAGTTCTTC
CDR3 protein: CASSFERGPYNEQFF

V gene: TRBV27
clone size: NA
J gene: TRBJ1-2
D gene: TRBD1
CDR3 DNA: TGTGCCAGCAGTTTAAGTTTCCGGGACAGGCTCAGCTCCTATGGCTACACCTTC
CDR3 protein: CASSLSFRDRLSSYGYTF

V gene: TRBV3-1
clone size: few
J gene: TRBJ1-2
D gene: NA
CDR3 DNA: TGTGCCAGCAGCCAAGGGACCGAAAACTATGGCTACACCTTC
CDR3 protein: CASSQGTENYGYTF

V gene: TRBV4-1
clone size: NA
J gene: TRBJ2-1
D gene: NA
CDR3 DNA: TGCGCCAGCAGTCGTCTACACAATGAGCAGTTCTTC
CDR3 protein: CASSRLHNEQFF

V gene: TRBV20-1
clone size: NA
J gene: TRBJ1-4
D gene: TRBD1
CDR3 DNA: TGCAGTGCCGGGACAGGGGGAAAACTGTTTTTT
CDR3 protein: CSAGTGGKLFF

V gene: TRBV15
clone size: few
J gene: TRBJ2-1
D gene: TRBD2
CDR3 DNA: TGTGCCACCAGCAGAGATCTGGGGGAGGGCCAGAATGAGCAGTTCTTC
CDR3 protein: CATSRDLGEGQNEQFF

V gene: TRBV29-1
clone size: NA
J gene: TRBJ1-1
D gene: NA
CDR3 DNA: TGCAGCGTTGGATGGGGCACTGAAGCTTTCTTT
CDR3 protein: CSVGWGTEAFF

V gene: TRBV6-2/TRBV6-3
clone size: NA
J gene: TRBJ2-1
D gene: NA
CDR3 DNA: TGTGCCAGCAGTTACTCGACTCGGGCGGGTTTAAATGAGCAGTTCTTC
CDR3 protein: CASSYSTRAGLNEQFF

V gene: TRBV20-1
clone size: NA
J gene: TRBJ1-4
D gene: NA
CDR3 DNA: TGCAGTGCTAGAGTCCAGGGGGAAAAACTGTTTTTT
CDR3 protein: CSARVQGEKLFF

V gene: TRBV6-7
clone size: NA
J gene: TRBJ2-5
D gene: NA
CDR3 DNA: TGTGCCAGCAGACAAGAGACCCAGTACTTC
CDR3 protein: CASRQETQYF

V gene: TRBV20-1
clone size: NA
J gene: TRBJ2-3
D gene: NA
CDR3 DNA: TGCAGTGCTAGCCCCGGGACTAGCACAGATACGCAGTATTTT
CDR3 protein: CSASPGTSTDTQYF

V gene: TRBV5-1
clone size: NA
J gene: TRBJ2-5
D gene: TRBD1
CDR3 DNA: TGCGCCAGCAGCGGGGGACAGGGGGCTGCGGAGACCCAGTACTTC
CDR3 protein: CASSGGQGAAETQYF

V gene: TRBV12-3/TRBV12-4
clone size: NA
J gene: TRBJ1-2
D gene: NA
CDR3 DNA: TGTGCCAGCATCTCAGGGAGGGATGGCTACACCTTC
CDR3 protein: CASISGRDGYTF

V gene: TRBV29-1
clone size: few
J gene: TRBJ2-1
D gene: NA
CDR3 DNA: TGCAGCGTTGCCTACTGGGACAATGAGCAGTTCTTC
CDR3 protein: CSVAYWDNEQFF

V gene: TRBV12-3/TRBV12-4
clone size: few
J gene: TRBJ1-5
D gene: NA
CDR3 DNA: TGTGCCAGCACCAAGGGCGGGTGGGGCAATCAGCCCCAGCATTTT
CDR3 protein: CASTKGGWGNQPQHF

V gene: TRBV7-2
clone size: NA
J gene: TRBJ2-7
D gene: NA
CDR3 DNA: TGTGCCAGCAGCTTAGCGCGGGCGGACTGGGAGCAGTACTTC
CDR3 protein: CASSLARADWEQYF

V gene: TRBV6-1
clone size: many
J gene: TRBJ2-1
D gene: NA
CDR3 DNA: TGTGCCAGCAGTGAAGGGGCGGCGACACCCGATGAGCAGTTCTTC
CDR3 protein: CASSEGAATPDEQFF

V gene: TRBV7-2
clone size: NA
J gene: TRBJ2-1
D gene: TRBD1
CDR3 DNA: TGTGCCAGCAGTTTCGGGACAGGGGCGGCAGATGAGCAGTTCTTC
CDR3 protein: CASSFGTGAADEQFF

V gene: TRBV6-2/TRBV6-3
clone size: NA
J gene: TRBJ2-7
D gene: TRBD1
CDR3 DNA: TGTGCCAGCAGTTACATTCCCTCCGGGACAGGGACTGGGGAGCAGTACTTC
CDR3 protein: CASSYIPSGTGTGEQYF

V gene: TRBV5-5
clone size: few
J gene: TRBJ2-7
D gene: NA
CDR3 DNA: TGTGCCAGCAGCGTGAGGGACGTAGCCTACGAGCAGTACTTC
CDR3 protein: CASSVRDVAYEQYF

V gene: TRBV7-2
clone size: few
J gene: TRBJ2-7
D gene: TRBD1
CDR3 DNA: TGTGCCAGCAGCTTAGTCGCCGCCTCCAGGGGGATCTCCTACGAGCAGTACTTC
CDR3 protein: CASSLVAASRGISYEQYF

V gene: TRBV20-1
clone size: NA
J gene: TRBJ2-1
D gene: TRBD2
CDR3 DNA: TGCAGTGCTAGTGTGGGACTAGCGACCTACAATGAGCAGTTCTTC
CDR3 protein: CSASVGLATYNEQFF

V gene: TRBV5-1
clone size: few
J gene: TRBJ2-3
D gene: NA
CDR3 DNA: TGCGCCAGCAGACCCGAACCGACAGGTCGAACAGATACGCAGTATTTT
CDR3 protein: CASRPEPTGRTDTQYF

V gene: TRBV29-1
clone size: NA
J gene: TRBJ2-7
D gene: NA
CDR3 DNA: TGCAGCGTTCATGGGGGGTACGAGCAGTACTTC
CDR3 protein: CSVHGGYEQYF

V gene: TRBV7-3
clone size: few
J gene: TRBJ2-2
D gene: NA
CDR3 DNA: TGTGCCAGCAGCTTAACGGTCGAACTGGAGCTGTTTTTT
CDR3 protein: CASSLTVELELFF

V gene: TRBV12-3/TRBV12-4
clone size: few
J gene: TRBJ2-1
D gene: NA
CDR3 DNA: TGTGCCAGCAGTGTCCCGCGCGGCCCATCCAATGAGCAGTTCTTC
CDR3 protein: CASSVPRGPSNEQFF

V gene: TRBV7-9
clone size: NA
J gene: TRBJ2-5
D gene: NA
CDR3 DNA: TGTGCCAGCAGTCCCCAGAGGGGACAAGAGACCCAGTACTTC
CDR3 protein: CASSPQRGQETQYF

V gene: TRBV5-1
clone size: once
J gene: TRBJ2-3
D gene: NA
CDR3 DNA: TGCGCCAGCCTGGAGGCGGAACGCACAGATACGCAGTATTTT
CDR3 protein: CASLEAERTDTQYF

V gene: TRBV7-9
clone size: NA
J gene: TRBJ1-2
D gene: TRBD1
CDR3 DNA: TGTGCCAGCAGCACGACAGGGGATGGCTACACCTTC
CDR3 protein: CASSTTGDGYTF

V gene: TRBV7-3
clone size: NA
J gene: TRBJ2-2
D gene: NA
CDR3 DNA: TGTGCCAGCAGACTAGACTTGGCCGGGGAGCTGTTTTTT
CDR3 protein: CASRLDLAGELFF

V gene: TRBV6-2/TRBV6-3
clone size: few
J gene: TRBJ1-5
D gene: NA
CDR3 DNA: TGTGCCAGCAGTCAAGTCGGCAATCAGCCCCAGCATTTT
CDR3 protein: CASSQVGNQPQHF

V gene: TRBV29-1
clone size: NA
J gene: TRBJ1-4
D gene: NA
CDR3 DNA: TGCAGCGTCGCGACAAGGGGGGGAGAAAAACTGTTTTTT
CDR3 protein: CSVATRGGEKLFF

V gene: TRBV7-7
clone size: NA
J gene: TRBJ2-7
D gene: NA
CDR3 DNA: TGTGCCAGCAGGCGGAACCCCTACGAGCAGTACTTC
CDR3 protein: CASRRNPYEQYF

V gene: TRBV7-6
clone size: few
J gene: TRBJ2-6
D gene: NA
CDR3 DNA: TGTGCCAGCAGCCCGAGTCTACAATCTGGGGCCAACGTCCTGACTTTC
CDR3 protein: CASSPSLQSGANVLTF

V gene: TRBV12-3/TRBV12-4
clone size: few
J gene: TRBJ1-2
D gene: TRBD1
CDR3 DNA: TGTGCCAGCAGTCAGGGACAGGGCGTAATGGGGTATGGCTACACCTTC
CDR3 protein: CASSQGQGVMGYGYTF

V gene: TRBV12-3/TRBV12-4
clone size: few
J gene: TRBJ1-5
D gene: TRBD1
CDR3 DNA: TGTGCCAGCAGTTCCAACAGGGGACCCCAGCATTTT
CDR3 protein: CASSSNRGPQHF

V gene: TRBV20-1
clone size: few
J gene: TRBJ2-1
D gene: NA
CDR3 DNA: TGCAGTGCGTTGACAGAGGGGGGGATCAATGAGCAGTTCTTC
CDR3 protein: CSALTEGGINEQFF

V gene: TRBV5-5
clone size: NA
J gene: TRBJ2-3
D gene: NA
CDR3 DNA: TGTGCCAGCAGCCGACGGCGGCCTTTCACAGATACGCAGTATTTT
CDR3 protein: CASSRRRPFTDTQYF